This T cell receptor (beta chain) was obtained from a study of identical twins. Findings and limits, study-wide: Low generation-probability sequences were in excess among twin-shared out-of-frame alpha sequences. Cord blood beta clonotypes present at high abundance carried fewer insertions; no such pattern appeared in memory repertoires.

There are many counts of this clonotype. The antigen remains undetermined. MiXCR, run by TCRdb on the 5' RACE reads, gives a single entry per CDR3 protein. The table lists some 730,000 distinct CDR3 sequences, 15% to 20% of them singletons, with around 13% in the top ten. These sequences were also reported in another study, on T cells expressing NK-cell markers. That source reports: Sorting in several experiments was restricted by an anti-gamma-delta TCR antibody to alpha-beta TCR T cells. What remained unclear was the HCMV specificity of expanded NKG2C+ T cell clones.

Sequenced input: PBMCs. The origin of this receptor is a woman aged 18-29 years in good health.

The CDR3 bases are TGCGCCAGCAGCTCTCAACAGGGGGCCTCCACAGATACGCAGTATTTT. Its translation is CASSSQQGASTDTQYF. This chain links TRBV5-1 with TRBJ2-3; TRBD1 agrees at 9 bases. V dropped 3 bases and J dropped 2; count of bases not matched to a gene: 7. The CDR3 spans 16 residues. The germline gives CDR1 SGHRS, CDR2 YFSETQ.